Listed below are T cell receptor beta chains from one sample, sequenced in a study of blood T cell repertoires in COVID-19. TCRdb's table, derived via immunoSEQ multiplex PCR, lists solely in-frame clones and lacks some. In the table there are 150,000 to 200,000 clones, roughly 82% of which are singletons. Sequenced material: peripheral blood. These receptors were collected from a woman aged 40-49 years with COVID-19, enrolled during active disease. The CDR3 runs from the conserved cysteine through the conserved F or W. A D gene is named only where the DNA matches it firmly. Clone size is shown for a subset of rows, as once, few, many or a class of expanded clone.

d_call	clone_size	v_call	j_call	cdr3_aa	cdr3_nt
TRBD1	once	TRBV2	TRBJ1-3	CASIQGAGNTIYF	TGTGCCAGCATACAGGGGGCTGGAAACACCATATATTTT
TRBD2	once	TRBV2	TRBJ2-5	CASRWSGGPGETQYF	TGTGCCAGCCGGTGGAGCGGGGGCCCCGGGGAGACCCAGTACTTC
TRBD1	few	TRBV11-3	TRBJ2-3	CASSLGDRVRQDTQYF	TGTGCCAGCAGCTTAGGAGACAGGGTGAGGCAAGATACGCAGTATTTT
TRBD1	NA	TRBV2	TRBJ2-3	CASRQGPSTDTQYF	TGTGCCAGTAGACAGGGTCCTAGCACAGATACGCAGTATTTT
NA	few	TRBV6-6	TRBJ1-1	CASSSGGGAFF	TGTGCCAGCAGTTCGGGGGGGGGAGCTTTCTTT
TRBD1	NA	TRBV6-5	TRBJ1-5	CASTGQDRRQPQHF	TGTGCCAGCACGGGACAGGATAGACGTCAGCCCCAGCATTTT
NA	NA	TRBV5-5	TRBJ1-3	CASSTDDSSGNTIYF	TGTGCCAGCAGCACCGATGACAGCTCTGGAAACACCATATATTTT
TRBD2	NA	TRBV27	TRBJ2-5	CASSLQSGLAGGPIRETQYF	TGTGCCAGCAGTTTACAATCGGGACTAGCGGGAGGGCCCATCCGAGAGACCCAGTACTTC
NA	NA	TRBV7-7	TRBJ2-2	CASSPSWAVNTGELFF	TGTGCTAGCAGCCCAAGTTGGGCAGTAAACACCGGGGAGCTGTTTTTT
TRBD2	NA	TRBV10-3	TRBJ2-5	CAISESEPGLAVLQETQYF	TGTGCCATCAGTGAGTCCGAACCGGGACTAGCGGTGTTACAAGAGACCCAGTACTTC
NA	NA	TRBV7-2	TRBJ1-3	CASSLGRETGNTIYF	TGTGCCAGCAGCTTAGGGAGGGAAACTGGAAACACCATATATTTT
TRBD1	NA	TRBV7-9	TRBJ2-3	CASSAGTGASDTQYF	TGTGCCAGCAGCGCTGGGACAGGGGCCTCAGATACGCAGTATTTT
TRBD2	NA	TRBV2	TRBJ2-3	CASVAGGGTDTQYF	TGTGCCAGCGTCGCGGGAGGAGGCACAGATACGCAGTATTTT
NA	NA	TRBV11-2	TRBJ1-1	CASSLGAKNTEAFF	TGTGCCAGCAGCTTAGGAGCCAAGAACACTGAAGCTTTCTTT
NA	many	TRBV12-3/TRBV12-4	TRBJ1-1	CASSVGSEAFF	TGTGCCAGCAGTGTCGGTAGTGAAGCTTTCTTT
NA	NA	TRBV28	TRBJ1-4	CASSPFTNEKLFF	TGTGCCAGCAGCCCATTCACTAATGAAAAACTGTTTTTT
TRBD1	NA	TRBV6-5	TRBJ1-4	CASKQTGGEKLFF	TGTGCCAGCAAACAGACAGGGGGTGAAAAACTGTTTTTT
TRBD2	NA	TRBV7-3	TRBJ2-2	CASSFTGLAGPGELFF	TGTGCCAGCAGCTTTACGGGACTAGCGGGACCCGGGGAGCTGTTTTTT
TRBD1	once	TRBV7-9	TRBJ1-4	CATNRGTSNEKLFF	TGTGCCACCAACAGGGGGACATCTAATGAAAAACTGTTTTTT
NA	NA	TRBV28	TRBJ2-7	CASSLYRERVEQYF	TGTGCCAGCAGTTTATACAGGGAGAGGGTCGAGCAGTACTTC
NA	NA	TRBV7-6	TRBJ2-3	CASSLALRGSGDTQYF	TGTGCCAGCAGCTTAGCGTTAAGGGGTAGTGGGGATACGCAGTATTTT
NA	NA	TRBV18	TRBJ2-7	CASSPPNQNYEQYF	TGTGCCAGCTCACCACCCAACCAGAACTACGAGCAGTACTTC
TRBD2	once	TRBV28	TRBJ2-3	CASSLAGGNTQYF	TGTGCCAGCAGTTTGGCGGGAGGGAATACGCAGTATTTT
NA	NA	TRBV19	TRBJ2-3	CATRQAGATDTQYF	TGTGCCACGCGCCAAGCGGGCGCCACGGATACGCAGTATTTT
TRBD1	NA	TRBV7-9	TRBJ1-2	CASNPTGGYGYTF	TGTGCCAGCAACCCCACAGGGGGCTATGGCTACACCTTC
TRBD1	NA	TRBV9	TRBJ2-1	CASSARDRENNEQFF	TGTGCCAGCAGCGCCCGGGACAGGGAAAACAATGAGCAGTTCTTC
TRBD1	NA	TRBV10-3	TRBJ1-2	CAISGTGQFYGYTF	TGTGCCATCAGTGGGACAGGTCAGTTTTATGGCTACACCTTC
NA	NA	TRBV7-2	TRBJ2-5	CASLRVGETQYF	TGTGCCAGTCTCAGGGTCGGGGAGACCCAGTACTTC
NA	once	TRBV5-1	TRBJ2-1	CASSLDPIEQFF	TGCGCCAGCAGCTTGGATCCAATTGAGCAGTTCTTC
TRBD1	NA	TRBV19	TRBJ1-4	CASRTGPGLNEKLFF	TGTGCCAGTAGGACAGGGCCCGGCCTTAATGAAAAACTGTTTTTT
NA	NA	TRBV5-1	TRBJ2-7	CASSSPYEQYF	TGCGCCAGCTCCTCTCCCTACGAGCAGTACTTC
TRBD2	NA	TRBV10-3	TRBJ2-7	CVFLSGSGGEQYF	TGTGTTTTTCTATCCGGCAGCGGGGGTGAGCAGTACTTC
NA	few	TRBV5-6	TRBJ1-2	CASQPGNTNYGYTF	TGTGCCAGCCAACCGGGGAATACTAACTATGGCTACACCTTC
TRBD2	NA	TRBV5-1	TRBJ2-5	CASSLGVLAGVVFRETQYF	TGCGCCAGCAGCTTGGGGGTGCTAGCGGGAGTCGTGTTCCGAGAGACCCAGTACTTC
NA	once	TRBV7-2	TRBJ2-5	CASSLGVAGVGETQYF	TGTGCCAGCAGCTTAGGCGTGGCTGGAGTAGGTGAGACCCAGTACTTC
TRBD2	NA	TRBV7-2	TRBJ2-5	CASSGSGRARETQYF	TGTGCCAGCAGCGGTAGCGGGAGGGCCCGAGAGACCCAGTACTTC
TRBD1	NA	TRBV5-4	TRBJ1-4	CASSTGQIATNEKLFF	TGTGCCAGCAGCACGGGACAGATTGCAACTAATGAAAAACTGTTTTTT
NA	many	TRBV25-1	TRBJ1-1	CASSARAVNTEAFF	TGTGCCAGCAGTGCCAGGGCCGTGAACACTGAAGCTTTCTTT
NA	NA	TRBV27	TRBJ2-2	CASSPGTRLIAGELFF	TGTGCCAGCAGTCCTGGGACACGGTTGATTGCCGGGGAGCTGTTTTTT
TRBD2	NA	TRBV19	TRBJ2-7	CASSTGLAGEGSLREQYF	TGTGCCAGTAGTACTGGACTAGCGGGAGAAGGGTCTTTACGCGAGCAGTACTTC
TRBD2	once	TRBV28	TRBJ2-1	CASRSPGLAGIYEQFF	TGTGCCAGCAGGTCTCCGGGACTAGCGGGAATTTATGAGCAGTTCTTC
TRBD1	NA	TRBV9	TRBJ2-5	CASSPQGGQETQYF	TGTGCCAGCAGCCCACAGGGGGGCCAAGAGACCCAGTACTTC
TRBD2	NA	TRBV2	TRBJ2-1	CASMGGSSYNEQFF	TGTGCCAGCATGGGAGGGAGCTCCTACAATGAGCAGTTCTTC
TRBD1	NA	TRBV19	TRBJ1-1	CASANGQGVYTEAFF	TGTGCCAGTGCGAACGGACAGGGGGTGTATACTGAAGCTTTCTTT
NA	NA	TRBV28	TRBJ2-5	CASREPRETQYF	TGTGCCAGCAGAGAGCCCCGAGAGACCCAGTACTTC
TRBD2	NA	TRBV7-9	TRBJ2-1	CASSLASLAGGMGEQFF	TGTGCCAGCAGCTTAGCGAGCTTAGCGGGAGGGATGGGTGAGCAGTTCTTC
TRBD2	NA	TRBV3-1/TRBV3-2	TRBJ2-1	CASDPGLGNNEQFF	TGTGCCAGCGATCCGGGACTAGGGAACAATGAGCAGTTCTTC
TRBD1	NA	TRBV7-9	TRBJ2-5	CASSSNRGQGAETQYF	TGTGCCAGCAGCAGCAACAGGGGGCAGGGAGCGGAGACCCAGTACTTC
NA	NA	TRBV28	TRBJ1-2	CASSYSGYGYTF	TGTGCCAGCAGTTATTCGGGGTATGGCTACACCTTC
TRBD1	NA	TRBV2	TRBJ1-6	CASSPGTGGSPLHF	TGTGCCAGCAGCCCCGGGACAGGGGGATCACCCCTCCACTTT
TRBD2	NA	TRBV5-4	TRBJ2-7	CASSSLAGGVSEQYF	TGTGCCAGCAGCTCACTAGCGGGAGGTGTCAGCGAGCAGTACTTC
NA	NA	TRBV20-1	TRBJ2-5	CSAAWQETQYF	TGCAGTGCTGCCTGGCAGGAGACCCAGTACTTC
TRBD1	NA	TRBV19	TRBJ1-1	CASKTGPETEAFF	TGTGCCAGTAAGACAGGGCCAGAAACTGAAGCTTTCTTT
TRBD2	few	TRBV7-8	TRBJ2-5	CASSLVSEREGQGTQYF	TGTGCCAGCAGCTTAGTGTCGGAGCGGGAGGGCCAAGGGACCCAGTACTTC
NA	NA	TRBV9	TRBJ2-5	CASSVDGGETQYF	TGTGCCAGCAGCGTAGATGGAGGGGAGACCCAGTACTTC
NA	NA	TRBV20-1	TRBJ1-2	CSASRYGYTF	TGCAGTGCTAGCCGCTATGGCTACACCTTC
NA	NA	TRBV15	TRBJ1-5	CATSRDPQGSSPQHF	TGTGCCACCAGCAGAGATCCCCAGGGGAGCTCGCCCCAGCATTTT
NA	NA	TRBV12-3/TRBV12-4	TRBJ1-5	CASSPPGYRPQHF	TGTGCCAGCAGTCCCCCGGGGTATCGGCCCCAGCATTTT
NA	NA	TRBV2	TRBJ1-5	CASSVSAGYLNQPQHF	TGTGCCAGCAGTGTAAGTGCCGGGTACCTCAATCAGCCCCAGCATTTT
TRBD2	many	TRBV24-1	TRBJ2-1	CATSDANPGLAGHEQFF	TGTGCCACCAGTGACGCAAACCCGGGACTAGCGGGTCATGAGCAGTTCTTC